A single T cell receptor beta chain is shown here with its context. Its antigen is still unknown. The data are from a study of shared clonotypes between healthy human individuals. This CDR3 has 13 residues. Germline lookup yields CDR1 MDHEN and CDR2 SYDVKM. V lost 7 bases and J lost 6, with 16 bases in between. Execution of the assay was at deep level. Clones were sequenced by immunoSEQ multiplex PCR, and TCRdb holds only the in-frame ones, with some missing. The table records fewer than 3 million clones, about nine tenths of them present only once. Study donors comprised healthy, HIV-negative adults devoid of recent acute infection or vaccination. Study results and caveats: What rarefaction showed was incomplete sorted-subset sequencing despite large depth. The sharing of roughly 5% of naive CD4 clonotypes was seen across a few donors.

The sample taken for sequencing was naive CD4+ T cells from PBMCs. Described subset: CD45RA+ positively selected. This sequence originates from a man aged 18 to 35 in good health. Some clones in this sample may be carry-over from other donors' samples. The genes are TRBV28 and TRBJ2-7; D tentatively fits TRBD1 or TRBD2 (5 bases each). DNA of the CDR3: TGTGCCAGCACAGAGGGGACCACGAGCGAGCAGTACTTC. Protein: CASTEGTTSEQYF.